The T cell receptor (beta chain) under discussion was sequenced for a study of blood T cell repertoires in COVID-19. The junction had 6 bases not matched to a gene; V was cut back by 5 bases and J by 5 bases. Germline V gene data show CDR1 as SEHNR and CDR2 as FQNEAQ (reference sequence). This CDR3 comprises 16 residues. Data came from immunoSEQ multiplex PCR; TCRdb stores just in-frame clones and leaves some out. The repertoire has some 45,000 clones, around nine tenths of them found once; the top ten carry roughly 13%. Sequencing used peripheral blood. The V gene is TRBV7-9, the J gene TRBJ1-4; 12 nucleotides line up with TRBD1. The sequence came from a human donor in a cohort sampled during active COVID-19. The CDR3 nucleotides read TGTGCCAGCAGCGCTACCGGGACAGGGGGCAATGAAAAACTGTTTTTT. Protein product: CASSATGTGGNEKLFF.